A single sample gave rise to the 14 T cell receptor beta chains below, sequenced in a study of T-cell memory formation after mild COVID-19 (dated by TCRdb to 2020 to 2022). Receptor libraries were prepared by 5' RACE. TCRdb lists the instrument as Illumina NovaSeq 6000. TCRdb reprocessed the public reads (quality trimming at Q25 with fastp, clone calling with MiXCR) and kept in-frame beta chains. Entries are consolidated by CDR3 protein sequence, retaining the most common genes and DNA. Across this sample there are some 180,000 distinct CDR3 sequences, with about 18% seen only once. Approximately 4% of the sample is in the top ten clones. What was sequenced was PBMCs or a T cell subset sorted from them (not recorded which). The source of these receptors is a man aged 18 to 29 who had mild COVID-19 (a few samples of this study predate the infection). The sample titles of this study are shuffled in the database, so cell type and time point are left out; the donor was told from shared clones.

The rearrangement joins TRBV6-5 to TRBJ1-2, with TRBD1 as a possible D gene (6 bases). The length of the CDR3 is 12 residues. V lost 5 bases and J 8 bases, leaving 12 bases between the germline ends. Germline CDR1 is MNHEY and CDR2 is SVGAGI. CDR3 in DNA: TGTGCCAGCAGTCCCGGGACACAGGGCTACACCTTC. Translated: CASSPGTQGYTF.

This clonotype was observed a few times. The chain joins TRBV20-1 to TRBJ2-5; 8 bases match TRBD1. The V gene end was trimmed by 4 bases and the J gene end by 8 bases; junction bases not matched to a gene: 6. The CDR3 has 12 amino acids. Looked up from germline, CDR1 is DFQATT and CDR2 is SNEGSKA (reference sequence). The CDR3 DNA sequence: TGCAGTGCTACCGACAGGGGTGAAACCCAGTACTTC. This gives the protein CSATDRGETQYF.

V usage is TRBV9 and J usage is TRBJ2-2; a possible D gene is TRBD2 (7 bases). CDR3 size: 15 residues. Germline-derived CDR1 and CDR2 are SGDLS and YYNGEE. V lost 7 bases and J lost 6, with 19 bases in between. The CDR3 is CASGGAGGLSGELFF. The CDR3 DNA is TGTGCCAGCGGCGGGGCCGGGGGGCTGTCCGGGGAGCTGTTTTTT. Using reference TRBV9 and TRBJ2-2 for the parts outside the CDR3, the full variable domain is DSGVTQTPKHLITATGQRVTLRCSPRSGDLSVYWYQQSLDQGLQFLIQYYNGEERAKGNILERFSAQQFPDLHSELNLSSLELGDSALYFCASGGAGGLSGELFFGEGSRLTVL.

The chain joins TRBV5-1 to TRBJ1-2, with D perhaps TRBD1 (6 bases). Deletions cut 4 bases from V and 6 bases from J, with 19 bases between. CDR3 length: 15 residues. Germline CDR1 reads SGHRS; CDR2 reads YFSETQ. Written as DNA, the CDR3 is TGCGCCAGCAGCCCATCAGGGGCTAACCTCGATGGCTACACCTTC. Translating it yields CASSPSGANLDGYTF.

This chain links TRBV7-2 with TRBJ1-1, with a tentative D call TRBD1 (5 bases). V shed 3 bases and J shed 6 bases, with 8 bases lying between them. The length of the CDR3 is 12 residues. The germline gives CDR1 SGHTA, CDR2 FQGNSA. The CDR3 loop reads CASSFGGAEAFF. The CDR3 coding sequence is TGTGCCAGCAGCTTTGGGGGGGCTGAAGCTTTCTTT.

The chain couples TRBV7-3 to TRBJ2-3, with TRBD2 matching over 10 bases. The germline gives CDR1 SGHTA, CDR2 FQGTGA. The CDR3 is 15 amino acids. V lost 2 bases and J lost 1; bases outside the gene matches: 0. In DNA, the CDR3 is TGTGCCAGCAGCTTAGGACTAGCGGGCACAGATACGCAGTATTTT. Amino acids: CASSLGLAGTDTQYF.

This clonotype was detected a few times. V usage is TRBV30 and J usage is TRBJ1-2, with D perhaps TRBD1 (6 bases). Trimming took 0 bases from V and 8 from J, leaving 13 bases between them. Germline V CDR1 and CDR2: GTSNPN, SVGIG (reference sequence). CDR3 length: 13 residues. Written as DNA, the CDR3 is TGTGCCTGGAGTGTACGAACAGGGACCGGCTACACCTTC. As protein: CAWSVRTGTGYTF. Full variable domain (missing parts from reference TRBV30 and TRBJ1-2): SQTIHQWPATLVQPVGSPLSLECTVEGTSNPNLYWYRQAAGRGLQLLFYSVGIGQISSEVPQNLSASRPQDRQFILSSKKLLLSDSGFYLCAWSVRTGTGYTFGSGTRLTVV.

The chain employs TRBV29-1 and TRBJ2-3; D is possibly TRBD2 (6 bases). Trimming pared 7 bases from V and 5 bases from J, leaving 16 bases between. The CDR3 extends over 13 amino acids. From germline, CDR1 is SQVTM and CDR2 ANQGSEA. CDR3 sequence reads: CSAGPPRGDTQYF. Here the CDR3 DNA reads TGCAGCGCTGGACCTCCGCGGGGAGATACGCAGTATTTT.

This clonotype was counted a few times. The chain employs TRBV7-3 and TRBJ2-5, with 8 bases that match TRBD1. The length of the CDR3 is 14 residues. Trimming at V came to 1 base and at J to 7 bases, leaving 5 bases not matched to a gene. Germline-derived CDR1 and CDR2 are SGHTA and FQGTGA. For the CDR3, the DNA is TGTGCCAGCAGCTTAAGCGGACAGGGCGGGACCCAGTACTTC. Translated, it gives CASSLSGQGGTQYF.

CDR3 amino acids: CSARAAIRSGANVLTF. The CDR3 DNA follows: TGCAGTGCTAGAGCGGCCATTCGCTCTGGGGCCAACGTCCTGACTTTC. The chain is built from TRBV20-1 and TRBJ2-6; D remains ambiguous. V was cut by 1 base and J by 0 bases, with 10 bases left in between. The germline gives CDR1 DFQATT, CDR2 SNEGSKA (reference sequence). The CDR3 runs to 16 residues.

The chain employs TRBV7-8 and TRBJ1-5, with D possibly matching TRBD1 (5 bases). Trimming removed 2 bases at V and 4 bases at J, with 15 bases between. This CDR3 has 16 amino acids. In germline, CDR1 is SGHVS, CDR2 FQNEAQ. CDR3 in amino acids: CASSLNPGATNQPQHF. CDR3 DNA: TGTGCCAGCAGCTTAAATCCCGGGGCGACGAATCAGCCCCAGCATTTT.

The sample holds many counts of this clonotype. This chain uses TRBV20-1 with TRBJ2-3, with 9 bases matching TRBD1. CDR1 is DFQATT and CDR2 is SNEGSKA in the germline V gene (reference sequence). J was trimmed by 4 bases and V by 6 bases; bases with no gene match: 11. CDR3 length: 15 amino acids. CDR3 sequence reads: CSAHSGTGRSDTQYF. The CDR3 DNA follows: TGCAGTGCCCACTCCGGGACAGGGCGTTCAGATACGCAGTATTTT.

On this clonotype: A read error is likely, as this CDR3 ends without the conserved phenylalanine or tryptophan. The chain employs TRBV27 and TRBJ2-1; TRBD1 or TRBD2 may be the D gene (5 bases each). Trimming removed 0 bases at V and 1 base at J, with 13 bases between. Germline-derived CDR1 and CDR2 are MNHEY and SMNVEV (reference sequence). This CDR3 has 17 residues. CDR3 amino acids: CASSLSAVGESYNEQFL. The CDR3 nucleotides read TGTGCCAGCAGTTTATCGGCCGTAGGGGAGTCCTACAATGAGCAGTTCCTC.

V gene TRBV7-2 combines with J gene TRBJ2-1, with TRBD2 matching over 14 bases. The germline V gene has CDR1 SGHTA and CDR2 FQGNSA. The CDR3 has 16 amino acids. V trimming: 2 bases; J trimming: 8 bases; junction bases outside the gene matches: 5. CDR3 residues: CASSLRGTSGGHEQFF. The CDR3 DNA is TGTGCCAGCAGCTTACGAGGGACTAGCGGGGGCCATGAGCAGTTCTTC.